These 6 T cell receptor beta chains share one sample of origin, sequenced in a study of spatial heterogeneity in lung cancer (dated by TCRdb to the late 2010s). The time point label for this specimen denotes: sample taken at primary tumor resection. Library construction relied on 5' RACE. Sequencing was carried out with a NextSeq 500. The public reads were quality trimmed at Q25 with fastp and then assembled into clones with MiXCR by TCRdb, keeping productive beta chains. All rows with the same CDR3 protein become a single entry with the most common DNA and genes. This sample has about 6,100 distinct CDR3 sequences in its table, and around 8% of those were observed once. Of the sample, around 20% is held by the ten largest clones. The sample here was normal lung tissue next to the tumor, taken at surgery. The receptor source for this set is a female donor with early-stage non-small cell lung cancer.

The chain carries TRBV7-9 and TRBJ2-3, with no clear D. V was trimmed by 4 bases and J by 6 bases, leaving 23 bases between them. CDR3 length: 17 residues. Germline V gene lookup returns CDR1 SEHNR and CDR2 FQNEAQ (reference sequence). Here the CDR3 DNA reads TGTGCCAGCAGCTACCCCATAGATGGGAATCTGGGGGATACGCAGTATTTT. Protein sequence: CASSYPIDGNLGDTQYF.

This clonotype was detected many times. V and J are TRBV6-5 and TRBJ1-2; a weak D match, TRBD1 (6 bases). Germline CDR1 is MNHEY and CDR2 is SVGAGI. This CDR3 spans 13 amino acids. V was trimmed by 6 bases and J by 5 bases, leaving 13 bases between them. CDR3: CASRADRLYGYTF. CDR3 nucleotide sequence: TGTGCCAGCAGGGCAGACAGGTTGTATGGCTACACCTTC.

As concerns this clonotype: It may be a read error: a sequence one base away is much more abundant. This chain links TRBV12-3 or TRBV12-4 with TRBJ1-5; tentatively, D is TRBD1 (6 bases). This CDR3 is 14 amino acids long. The CDR3 loop reads CASSLGGGNQPQNF. Here the CDR3 DNA reads TGTGCCAGCAGTTTGGGTGGGGGCAATCAGCCCCAGAATTTT.

This clonotype is medium-sized (0.01 to 0.1%) by share. The rearrangement links TRBV10-2 to TRBJ2-5; D is unresolved. The germline V and J ends were trimmed by 0 bases and 5 bases, with 13 bases remaining between them. Germline V CDR1 and CDR2: WSHSY, SAAADI. The CDR3 contains 15 residues. In DNA, the CDR3 is TGCGCCAGCAGTGAGTCTTGGCGGCAAGGGGAGACCCAGTACTTC. It is translated as CASSESWRQGETQYF.

This clonotype occurred many times. The chain combines TRBV2 with TRBJ2-3; the D is unclear. CDR3 length: 14 amino acids. The germline V gene encodes CDR1 SNHLY and CDR2 FYNNEI. V was pared by 3 bases and J by 5 bases, with 12 bases between. In DNA form, the CDR3 reads TGTGCCAGCAGTGATTGGGCGGTTGGAGATACGCAGTATTTT. Its translation is CASSDWAVGDTQYF.

Within the sample, this clonotype is medium-sized. For the CDR3, the DNA is TGCGCCAGCAGTCAACGACAGGGTGGTTCGGATCAGCCCCAGCATTTT. Protein product: CASSQRQGGSDQPQHF. The chain combines TRBV23-1 with TRBJ1-5; TRBD1 aligns across 7 bases. TRBV23-1 qualifies as an ORF whose function is uncertain. Losses at the gene ends were 2 bases for V and 5 bases for J; bases not matched to a gene: 9. This CDR3 has 16 residues.